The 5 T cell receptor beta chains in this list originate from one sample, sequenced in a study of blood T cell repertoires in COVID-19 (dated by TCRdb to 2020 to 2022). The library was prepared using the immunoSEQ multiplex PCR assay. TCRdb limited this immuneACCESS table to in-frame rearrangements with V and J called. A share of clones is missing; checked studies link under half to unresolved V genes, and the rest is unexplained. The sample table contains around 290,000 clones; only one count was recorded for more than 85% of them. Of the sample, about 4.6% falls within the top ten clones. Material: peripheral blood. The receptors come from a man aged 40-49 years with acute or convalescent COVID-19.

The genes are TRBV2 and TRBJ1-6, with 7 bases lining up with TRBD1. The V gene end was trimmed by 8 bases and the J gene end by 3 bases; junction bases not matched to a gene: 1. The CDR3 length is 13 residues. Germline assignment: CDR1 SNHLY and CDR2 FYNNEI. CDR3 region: CASGQDYNSPLHF. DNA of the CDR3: TGTGCCAGCGGACAGGACTATAATTCACCCCTCCACTTT.

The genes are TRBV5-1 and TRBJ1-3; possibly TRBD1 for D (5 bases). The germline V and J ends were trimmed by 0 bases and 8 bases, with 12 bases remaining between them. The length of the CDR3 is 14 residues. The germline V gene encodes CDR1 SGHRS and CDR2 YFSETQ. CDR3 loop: CASSLATEGDTIYF. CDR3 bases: TGCGCCAGCAGCTTGGCGACAGAAGGAGACACCATATATTTT.

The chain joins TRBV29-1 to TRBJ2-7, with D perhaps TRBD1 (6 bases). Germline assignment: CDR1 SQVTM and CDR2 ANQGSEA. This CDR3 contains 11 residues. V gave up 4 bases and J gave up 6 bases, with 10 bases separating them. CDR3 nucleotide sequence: TGCAGCGTTGGACAGGCGTCCGAGCAGTACTTC. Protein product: CSVGQASEQYF.

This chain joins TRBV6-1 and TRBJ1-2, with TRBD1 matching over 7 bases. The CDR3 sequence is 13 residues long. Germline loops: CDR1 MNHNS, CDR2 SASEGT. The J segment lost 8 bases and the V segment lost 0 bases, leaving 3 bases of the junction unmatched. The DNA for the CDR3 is TGTGCCAGCAGTGAAGCCACAGGGGCCGGCTACACCTTC. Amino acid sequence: CASSEATGAGYTF.

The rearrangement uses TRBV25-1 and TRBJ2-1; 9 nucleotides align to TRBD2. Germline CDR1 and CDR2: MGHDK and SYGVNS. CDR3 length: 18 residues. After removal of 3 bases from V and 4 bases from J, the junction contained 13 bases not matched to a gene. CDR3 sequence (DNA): TGTGCCAGCAGTGACCCTCCGGGACTAGCCGGGGAATACAATGAGCAGTTCTTC. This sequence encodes CASSDPPGLAGEYNEQFF.